This TCR beta chain appears in the sequencing data of a study of cytomegalovirus exposure and HLA in healthy donors. Findings and limits, study-wide: Beyond CMV serostatus, there was no information to go on about immune exposure. Later analysis identified several of the most significant clusters that appeared linked to common viral pathogens.

Regarding this clone: Its antigen is undetermined.

Germline V CDR1 and CDR2: SGHNT, YENEEA. The CDR3 is 15 residues long. V lost 7 bases and J lost 4, with 19 bases in between. The PCR had 60 Vbeta and 13 Jbeta primers. Using immunoSEQ multiplex PCR, the repertoire was profiled, and TCRdb retains in-frame clones only, with some absent. The repertoire shows under 200,000 clones; the top ten hold approximately 6.4%. J is TRBJ1-1 and V is TRBV11-3; no clear D gene. The specimen was PBMCs. The sequence derives from a man in his thirties or forties in good health and CMV-seronegative. The CDR3 region is CASIDSGGIGTEAFF. The CDR3 nucleotides are TGTGCCAGCATCGACTCGGGCGGGATCGGCACTGAAGCTTTCTTT.